One and the same sample provided the 24 T cell receptor beta chains below, sequenced in a study of T cell responses to AZD1222 COVID-19 vaccine. Produced via immunoSEQ multiplex PCR; TCRdb's table is partial and in-frame only. Seen here are approximately 130,000 clones, 75% to 95% observed once, and the top ten hold 4.2%. The material sequenced was peripheral blood, taken 28 days after the second dose of the MenACWY control vaccine. These TCRs come from an adult who received the MenACWY meningococcal vaccine as a control.

V and J are TRBV10-2 and TRBJ1-5, with TRBD1 matching over 9 bases. This CDR3 has 14 residues. The trim removed 8 bases at V and 3 bases at J, leaving 5 bases unmatched. CDR1 WSHSY and CDR2 SAAADI come from the germline V gene. The CDR3 region has the DNA TGCGCCAGCCGGGGACAGGGCCTCAATCAGCCCCAGCATTTT. Translating gives CASRGQGLNQPQHF.

The chain employs TRBV5-1 and TRBJ1-1; D is unresolved. The CDR3 contains 15 residues. CDR1 and CDR2 from the germline V gene are SGHRS and YFSETQ. V shed 0 bases and J shed 0 bases, with 9 bases lying between them. CDR3 bases: TGCGCCAGCAGCTTGGAGAATAACGTGAACACTGAAGCTTTCTTT. Amino acid sequence: CASSLENNVNTEAFF.

A single count supports this clone. V gene TRBV4-3 combines with J gene TRBJ2-2, with D perhaps assigned TRBD1 or TRBD2 (6 bases each). From germline, CDR1 is LGHNA and CDR2 YSLEER. V gave up 0 bases and J gave up 12 bases, with 17 bases separating them. CDR3 size: 15 residues. The DNA of the CDR3 is TGCGCCAGCAGCCAAGATGGAGGGTTCGGGGGCAAGCTGTTTTTT. Translation gives CASSQDGGFGGKLFF.

The genes are TRBV4-3 and TRBJ1-6, with D unclear. CDR1 LGHNA and CDR2 YSLEER come from the germline V gene. The CDR3 loop spans 16 amino acids. V lost 3 bases and J lost 0, with 9 bases in between. The CDR3 DNA reads TGCGCCAGCAGCCAGGGGTTCAGCTCCTATAATTCACCCCTCCACTTT. Translation: CASSQGFSSYNSPLHF.

The chain has TRBV11-2 and TRBJ1-6; no definite D call. Trimming left V 1 base short and J 9 bases short, with 13 bases between. This CDR3 is 15 amino acids long. Germline assignment: CDR1 SGHAT and CDR2 FQNNGV. The DNA of the CDR3 is TGTGCCAGCAGCTTAGTTTGGGAAGTCAGTTCACCCCTCCACTTT. Translating it yields CASSLVWEVSSPLHF.

The chain couples TRBV4-3 to TRBJ1-2; weak D call: TRBD1 (5 bases). Trimming stripped 0 bases from V and 5 bases from J, with 10 bases between. There are 14 residues in the CDR3. Germline assignment: CDR1 LGHNA and CDR2 YSLEER. This CDR3 reads CASSQDGGFYGYTF. The CDR3 nucleotides are TGCGCCAGCAGCCAAGATGGGGGGTTTTATGGCTACACCTTC.

The chain couples TRBV9 to TRBJ2-1; 7 bases are shared with TRBD2. Looked up from germline, CDR1 is SGDLS and CDR2 is YYNGEE. The V and J ends lost 2 bases and 9 bases, in that order; junction bases with no gene match: 5. The CDR3 consists of 13 residues. DNA for the CDR3: TGTGCCAGCAGCGTGGGAGGGCTCGGTGAGCAGTTCTTC. Its protein is CASSVGGLGEQFF.

J is TRBJ1-2 and V is TRBV5-8; the D gene is possibly TRBD1 (5 bases). Germline V lookup: CDR1 SGHTS, CDR2 YDEGEE. This CDR3 has 13 residues. The V and J ends lost 1 base and 8 bases respectively, with 12 bases between them. The CDR3 reads CASSLIQVGGYTF. In DNA, the CDR3 is TGTGCCAGCAGCTTGATACAGGTCGGCGGCTACACCTTC.

The rearrangement joins TRBV7-9 to TRBJ1-1, with a weak D call TRBD1 (5 bases). Germline values: CDR1 SEHNR, CDR2 FQNEAQ (reference sequence). V lost 5 bases to trimming and J lost 2 bases, with 12 bases between them. The CDR3 extends over 14 amino acids. CDR3 coding DNA: TGTGCCAGCAGCCCCGACGGGGACAACACTGAAGCTTTCTTT. This codes for CASSPDGDNTEAFF.

This sequence joins TRBV28 and TRBJ2-4; the match to TRBD1 covers 7 bases. The length of the CDR3 is 15 residues. V gave up 2 bases and J gave up 0 bases; unmatched junction bases: 1. Germline V gene sequence: CDR1 MDHEN, CDR2 SYDVKM. CDR3 amino acids: CASSLNRGAKNIQYF. The CDR3 DNA is TGTGCCAGCAGTTTAAACAGGGGAGCCAAAAACATTCAGTACTTC.

The chain links TRBV19 to TRBJ2-2; D might be TRBD1 (6 bases). CDR3 size: 15 residues. Trimming cost V 6 bases and J 1 base, with 12 bases left between them. Germline lookup yields CDR1 LNHDA and CDR2 SQIVND (reference sequence). CDR3: CASRKGRGNTGELFF. In nucleotides, the CDR3 is TGTGCCAGTAGGAAGGGCAGGGGGAACACCGGGGAGCTGTTTTTT.

This clone came up a few times. This chain connects TRBV11-2 to TRBJ1-5; D unresolved. Germline CDR1 is SGHAT and CDR2 is FQNNGV. This CDR3 contains 13 residues. V lost 5 bases and J 3 bases, leaving 8 bases between the germline ends. The DNA of the CDR3 is TGTGCCAGCAGCCCCCGTCACAATCAGCCCCAGCATTTT. Its translation: CASSPRHNQPQHF.

The chain recombines TRBV6-5 with TRBJ1-6; D is undetermined. Germline CDR1 reads MNHEY; CDR2 reads SVGAGI. V shed 6 bases and J shed 8 bases, with 17 bases lying between them. CDR3 length equals 15 residues. The CDR3 DNA reads as TGTGCCAGCAGCTCGTGGTCCGGGGTAGATTCACCCCTCCACTTT. Translated, it gives CASSSWSGVDSPLHF.

J is TRBJ1-5 and V is TRBV12-3 or TRBV12-4; TRBD1 aligns across 7 bases. This CDR3 spans 13 amino acids. The V segment lost 4 bases and the J segment 4 bases; nucleotides outside the gene matches: 1. CDR3 sequence reads: CASSSTGNQPQHF. In DNA form, the CDR3 reads TGTGCCAGCAGTTCGACAGGGAATCAGCCCCAGCATTTT.

The V gene is TRBV19, the J gene TRBJ1-1, with D perhaps matching TRBD1 (5 bases). The length of the CDR3 is 15 residues. Germline V CDR1 and CDR2: LNHDA, SQIVND (reference sequence). Trimming pared 5 bases from V and 7 bases from J, leaving 20 bases between. CDR3 loop: CASSPLPGTDDEAFF. CDR3 DNA sequence: TGTGCCAGTAGTCCCTTACCCGGGACGGACGATGAAGCTTTCTTT.

This rearrangement joins TRBV27 to TRBJ2-3, with D possibly TRBD2 on 6 matching bases. This CDR3 spans 14 amino acids. Germline V lookup: CDR1 MNHEY, CDR2 SMNVEV (reference sequence). The V and J ends lost 3 bases and 2 bases respectively, with 9 bases between them. The CDR3 nucleotides are TGTGCCAGCAGTTTGGCGGGGCTCACAGATACGCAGTATTTT. It codes for CASSLAGLTDTQYF.

The count of this clone is one. The CDR3 DNA follows: TGTGCCAGCAGGGAGAACGGCAATGAGCAGTTCTTC. Its protein is CASRENGNEQFF. The rearrangement uses TRBV6-5 and TRBJ2-1; D gene ambiguous. This CDR3 comprises 12 residues. The ends were cut back, 6 bases at V and 6 bases at J, with 9 bases in the middle. Per germline, CDR1 MNHEY and CDR2 SVGAGI.

V gene TRBV28 combines with J gene TRBJ2-1, with TRBD1 matching 10 bases. Germline CDR1 MDHEN, CDR2 SYDVKM. The CDR3 contains 14 residues. With 6 bases clipped from V and 5 bases from J, the junction kept 4 bases outside the gene matches. DNA for the CDR3: TGTGCCAGCAGCGACAGGGGGCACGACAATGAGCAGTTCTTC. Protein product: CASSDRGHDNEQFF.

J is TRBJ1-3 and V is TRBV28; TRBD1 aligns across 7 bases. CDR1 and CDR2 from the germline V gene are MDHEN and SYDVKM. Trimming cost V 6 bases and J 0 bases; bases outside gene matches: 5. The CDR3 length is 15 residues. The CDR3 DNA reads TGTGCCAGCAGATCCACAGGGGTCTCTGGAAACACCATATATTTT. This gives the protein CASRSTGVSGNTIYF.

This clone was observed a single time. The rearrangement joins TRBV2 to TRBJ2-5; unclear D gene. This CDR3 has 12 amino acids. Germline values: CDR1 SNHLY, CDR2 FYNNEI. Trimming left V 1 base short and J 5 bases short, with 5 bases between. DNA for the CDR3: TGTGCCAGCAGTGAAGGATTTGAGACCCAGTACTTC. It specifies CASSEGFETQYF.

On this clone itself: An end of the junction does not agree with germline; a read error may underlie this. V usage is TRBV2 and J usage is TRBJ2-1; no clear D gene. Germline loops: CDR1 SNHLY, CDR2 FYNNEI. The CDR3 has 15 amino acids. The CDR3 nucleotides are TGTGCCAGCAGCGAAGGACCCACTGGTTATAATGAGCAGTTCTTC. Encoded protein: CASSEGPTGYNEQFF.

This clone was detected only once. V is TRBV23-1 and J is TRBJ2-1; tentatively, D is TRBD1 (5 bases). TRBV23-1 is an open reading frame whose function is uncertain. The V end was cut by 6 bases, the J end by 1 base, with 13 bases between. CDR3 length: 15 amino acids. CDR3 in DNA: TGCGCCAGCAGCCCCAGGACACCTTCCTACAATGAGCAGTTCTTC. Translated: CASSPRTPSYNEQFF.

The rearrangement joins TRBV7-9 to TRBJ1-2; D is perhaps TRBD1 (5 bases). Trimming took 1 base from V and 0 from J, leaving 12 bases between them. From germline, CDR1 is SEHNR and CDR2 FQNEAQ (reference sequence). CDR3 length: 16 amino acids. The DNA for the CDR3 is TGTGCCAGCAGCTTAGTTGGCAGGGAAGCTAACTATGGCTACACCTTC. As protein: CASSLVGREANYGYTF. Full variable domain (missing parts from reference TRBV7-9 and TRBJ1-2): DTGVSQNPRHKITKRGQNVTFRCDPISEHNRLYWYRQTLGQGPEFLTYFQNEAQLEKSRLLSDRFSAERPKGSFSTLEIQRTEQGDSAMYLCASSLVGREANYGYTFGSGTRLTVV.

This clone has only a few counts. The chain links TRBV6-6 to TRBJ1-1, with 9 positions matching TRBD1. The CDR3 has 21 amino acids. Looked up from germline, CDR1 is MNHNY and CDR2 is SVGAGI (reference sequence). V lost 5 bases to trimming and J lost 0 bases; unmatched junction nucleotides: 22. CDR3 nucleotides: TGTGCCAGCAGTCCTAAAATCGGACAGGGGTTTCCAACGCGGTTGAACACTGAAGCTTTCTTT. Translating gives CASSPKIGQGFPTRLNTEAFF.